The present T cell receptor beta chain was sequenced within a study of blood T cell repertoires in COVID-19 (dated by TCRdb to the early 2020s). Describing the broader study: Collaborator samples came from the United States, Italy and Spain and covered acute and convalescent phases of COVID-19. The repertoires were made available in a free public database intended to serve as a resource for research on the immune response to SARS-CoV-2. HLA class I and class II types, where available, came from metadata supplied by the sample provider rather than from assay-based typing. The dataset comprised deeply sampled blood TCRbeta repertoires from subjects exposed to, actively infected with, or recovered from COVID-19. The sample metadata nearly always contained a de-identified subject ID, COVID-19 status, age in years and sex. The prospective study material was composed of cDNA or gDNA derived from T cells, B-cell-depleted T cells, or PBMCs. The samples were drawn from two sources: the first 160 participants of the ongoing ImmuneRACE study, and over 950 subjects contributed by 6 global collaborators. What the research found in general, with its limitations: The amount of clinical and demographic metadata varied by source and participant and was provided uncurated.

Note on this clone: Its antigen has not been determined. Base-call qualities are not available, and no considerably larger clone is one nucleotide away.

Each collaborating institution followed its own protocols to collect whole blood in K2EDTA tubes. Collaborator samples were shipped for TCRbeta analysis as frozen whole blood, isolated PBMCs, or DNA extracted from either sample type. TCRbeta CDR3 regions were amplified from genomic DNA by means of the immunoSEQ Assay, a bias-controlled multiplex PCR. The authors processed their data as follows. The number of nucleated cells in each sample was estimated by amplification of reference gene primers within the assay. To quantify the absolute abundance of each unique TCRbeta CDR3 rearrangement, sequence reads were collapsed and filtered. For each sample, productive Simpson clonality was calculated as the square root of Simpson's diversity index over productive rearrangements. This is the immuneACCESS table as TCRdb keeps it, with only in-frame sequences that have V and J called. A part of the clones is gone; compared with another copy, unresolved V genes explain less than half, and the rest is unexplained. V, J and clone size derive from that table, while D and trimming were established from the DNA sequence. Recorded for this sample are approximately 360,000 clones; about 90% of them occurred a single time. More than 1% of the sample goes to the ten largest clones.

V is clipped by 1 base and J by 0 bases, and the sequence between their germline boundaries is 13 bases long. CDR1 and CDR2 (GTSNPN, SVGIG) derive from the germline V gene (reference sequence). The CDR3 measures 17 amino acids from cysteine to phenylalanine. Only CDR3 DNA remains: 51 bases, in frame from the first base. This receptor was identified in a man in his forties with acute or convalescent COVID-19. Recombination joined TRBV30 with TRBJ1-6, with TRBD1 tentatively as D gene (6 bases match). Sequencing was performed on peripheral blood. The CDR3 has the sequence CAWSATTGSSYNSPLHF. The base sequence is TGTGCCTGGAGTGCCACGACAGGAAGCTCCTATAATTCACCCCTCCACTTT. The reference TRBV30 and TRBJ1-6 proteins fill in what lies around the CDR3, so the full variable domain reads SQTIHQWPATLVQPVGSPLSLECTVEGTSNPNLYWYRQAAGRGLQLLFYSVGIGQISSEVPQNLSASRPQDRQFILSSKKLLLSDSGFYLCAWSATTGSSYNSPLHFGNGTRLTVT.